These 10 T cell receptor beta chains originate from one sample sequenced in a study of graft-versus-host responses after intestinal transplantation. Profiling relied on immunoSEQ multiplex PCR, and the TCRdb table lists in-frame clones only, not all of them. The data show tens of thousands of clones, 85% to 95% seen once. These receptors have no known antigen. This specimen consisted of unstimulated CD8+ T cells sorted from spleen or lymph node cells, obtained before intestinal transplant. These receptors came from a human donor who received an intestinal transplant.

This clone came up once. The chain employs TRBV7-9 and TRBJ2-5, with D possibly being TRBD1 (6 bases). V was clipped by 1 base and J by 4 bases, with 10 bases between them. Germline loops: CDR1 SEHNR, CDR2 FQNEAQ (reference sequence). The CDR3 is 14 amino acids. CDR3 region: CASSLVQGPETQYF. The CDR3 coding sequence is TGTGCCAGCAGCTTAGTACAGGGTCCAGAGACCCAGTACTTC.

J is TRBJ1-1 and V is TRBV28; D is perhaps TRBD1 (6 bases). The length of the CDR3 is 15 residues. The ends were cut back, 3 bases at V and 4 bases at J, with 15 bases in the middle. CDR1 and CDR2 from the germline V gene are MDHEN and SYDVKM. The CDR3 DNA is TGTGCCAGCAGTTTGGGAACAGGGTTCGGCACTGAAGCTTTCTTT. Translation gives CASSLGTGFGTEAFF.

CDR3 nucleotide sequence: TGTGCCAGCAGCCTCCTACGTGGAGGCCCCCATTTTGCCTACGAGCAGTACTTC. Its protein is CASSLLRGGPHFAYEQYF. This chain connects TRBV7-7 to TRBJ2-7; TRBD2 is a possible D gene (5 bases). Germline values: CDR1 SSHAT, CDR2 FNYEAQ (reference sequence). The V end lost 5 bases, the J end lost 2 bases, and 25 bases lay between the germline ends. The CDR3 runs to 18 residues.

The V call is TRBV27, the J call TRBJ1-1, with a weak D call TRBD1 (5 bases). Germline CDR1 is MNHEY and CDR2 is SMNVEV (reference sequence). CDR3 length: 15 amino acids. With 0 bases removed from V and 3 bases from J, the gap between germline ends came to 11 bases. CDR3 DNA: TGTGCCAGCAGTTTATCAGGGGCGGGGGACACTGAAGCTTTCTTT. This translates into CASSLSGAGDTEAFF.

The CDR3 is CASSRGALDEAFF. DNA of the CDR3: TGTGCCAGCAGCCGGGGGGCCCTTGATGAAGCTTTCTTT. The V gene is TRBV9, the J gene TRBJ1-1; a possible D gene is TRBD1 (6 bases). From germline, CDR1 is SGDLS and CDR2 YYNGEE. V was pared by 4 bases and J by 7 bases, with 14 bases between. The CDR3 consists of 13 residues.

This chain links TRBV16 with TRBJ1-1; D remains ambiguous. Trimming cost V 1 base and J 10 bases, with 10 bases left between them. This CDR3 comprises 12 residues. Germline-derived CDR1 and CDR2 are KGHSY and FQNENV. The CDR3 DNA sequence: TGTGCCAGCAGCCAATTGTATCTCGGAGCTTTCTTT. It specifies CASSQLYLGAFF.

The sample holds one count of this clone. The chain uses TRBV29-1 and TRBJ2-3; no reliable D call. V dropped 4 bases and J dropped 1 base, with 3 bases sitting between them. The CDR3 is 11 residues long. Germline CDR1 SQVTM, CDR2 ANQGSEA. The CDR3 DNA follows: TGCAGCGTTGCAGGCACAGATACGCAGTATTTT. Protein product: CSVAGTDTQYF.

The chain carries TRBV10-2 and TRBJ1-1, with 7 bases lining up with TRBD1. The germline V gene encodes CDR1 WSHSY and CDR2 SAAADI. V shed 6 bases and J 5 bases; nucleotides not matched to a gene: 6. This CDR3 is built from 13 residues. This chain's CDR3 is CASSLQGQTEAFF. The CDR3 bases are TGCGCCAGCAGCCTACAGGGGCAGACTGAAGCTTTCTTT.

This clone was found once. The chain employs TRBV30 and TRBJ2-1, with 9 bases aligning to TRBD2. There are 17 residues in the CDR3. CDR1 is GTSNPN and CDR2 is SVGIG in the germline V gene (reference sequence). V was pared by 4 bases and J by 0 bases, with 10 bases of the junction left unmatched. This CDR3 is CAWIPRSGGPSYNEQFF. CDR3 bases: TGTGCCTGGATCCCCCGTAGCGGGGGCCCCTCCTACAATGAGCAGTTCTTC. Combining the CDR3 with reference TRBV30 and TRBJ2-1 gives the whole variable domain SQTIHQWPATLVQPVGSPLSLECTVEGTSNPNLYWYRQAAGRGLQLLFYSVGIGQISSEVPQNLSASRPQDRQFILSSKKLLLSDSGFYLCAWIPRSGGPSYNEQFFGPGTRLTVL.

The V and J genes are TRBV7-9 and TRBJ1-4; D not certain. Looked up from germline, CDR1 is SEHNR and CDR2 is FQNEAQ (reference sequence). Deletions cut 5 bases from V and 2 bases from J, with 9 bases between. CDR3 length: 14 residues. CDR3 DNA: TGTGCCAGCAGCCGGGGAGGGACTAATGAAAAACTGTTTTTT. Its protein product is CASSRGGTNEKLFF.